The 11 T cell receptor beta chains listed next were all sequenced from one sample in a study of T cells expressing NK-cell markers. TCRdb derives one entry per CDR3 protein from the 5' RACE reads, leaving out DNA. With over 250,000 distinct CDR3 sequences in the sample, the ten largest clones hold about 4.2%. The sample was blood T cells: a sorted CD56 or NKG2C T cell subset, CD4+ or CD8+ T cells, or bulk PBMC T cells (not recorded which). The receptors were sampled from a woman between 18 and 69 years old in good health.

This chain joins TRBV12-3 or TRBV12-4 and TRBJ1-6. The CDR3 is 15 residues long. CDR3 sequence: CASNLGRGYNSPLHF.

The chain carries TRBV3-1 and TRBJ1-4. Germline V gene lookup returns CDR1 LGHDT and CDR2 YNNKEL (reference sequence). The length of the CDR3 is 14 residues. The CDR3 region is CASSQVVGGGKLFF. Full variable domain (rest looked up from reference TRBV3-1 and TRBJ1-4): DTAVSQTPKYLVTQMGNDKSIKCEQNLGHDTMYWYKQDSKKFLKIMFSYNNKELIINETVPNRFSPKSPDKAHLNLHINSLELGDSAVYFCASSQVVGGGKLFFGSGTQLSVL.

CDR3 amino acids: CAISGSGMNEQFF. The chain combines TRBV10-3 with TRBJ2-1; the TCRdb D gene call, TRBD1, has no DNA to confirm it. Germline values: CDR1 ENHRY, CDR2 SYGVKD. This CDR3 contains 13 residues.

The gene calls are TRBV7-3 and TRBJ2-2; checking the TCRdb D call of TRBD1 is not possible without DNA. The germline V gene has CDR1 SGHTA and CDR2 FQGTGA. The CDR3 consists of 14 residues. CDR3 sequence reads: CASSPGQPTGELFF. Based on the CDR3 plus reference TRBV7-3 and TRBJ2-2, the full variable domain is GAGVSQTPSNKVTEKGKYVELRCDPISGHTALYWYRQSLGQGPEFLIYFQGTGAADDSGLPNDRFFAVRPEGSVSTLKIQRTERGDSAVYLCASSPGQPTGELFFGEGSRLTVL.

This chain links TRBV28 with TRBJ2-7; TCRdb reports TRBD1, a call that lacks DNA to check it against. Germline values: CDR1 MDHEN, CDR2 SYDVKM. The CDR3 spans 14 residues. The CDR3 is CASSPPGQGMKQYF.

V usage is TRBV7-3 and J usage is TRBJ2-3. Per germline, CDR1 SGHTA and CDR2 FQGTGA. The CDR3 length is 12 residues. The CDR3 protein is CASTNNPNTQYF.

The chain has TRBV7-6 and TRBJ2-1; the D call from TCRdb, TRBD2, cannot be confirmed without DNA. The CDR3 totals 12 residues. Germline V gene data show CDR1 as SGHVS and CDR2 as FNYEAQ. CDR3 in amino acids: CASSLASDEQFF.

The chain has TRBV20-1 and TRBJ2-1; TCRdb names TRBD2, which stays unverified in the absence of DNA. The CDR3 runs 12 residues. Germline values: CDR1 DFQATT, CDR2 SNEGSKA (reference sequence). The CDR3 sequence: CSAPRGDNEQFF.

The chain joins TRBV6-1 to TRBJ2-3; no DNA is available, so the TRBD1 call from TCRdb remains unchecked. Germline-derived CDR1 and CDR2 are MNHNS and SASEGT. CDR3 length equals 13 residues. CDR3 region: CASSEHPGDTQYF.

This CDR3 is CASSPKTGKNTEAFF. This chain links TRBV18 with TRBJ1-1; TCRdb's assignment of TRBD1 cannot be checked, as there is no DNA. The germline V gene has CDR1 KGHSH and CDR2 LQKENI. This CDR3 is 15 amino acids long.

The gene calls are TRBV5-1 and TRBJ2-1; TCRdb's assignment of TRBD1 cannot be checked, as there is no DNA. The V gene's germline CDR1 is SGHRS and CDR2 YFSETQ. The CDR3 has 16 residues. This CDR3 reads CASSREARGQGLEQFF.